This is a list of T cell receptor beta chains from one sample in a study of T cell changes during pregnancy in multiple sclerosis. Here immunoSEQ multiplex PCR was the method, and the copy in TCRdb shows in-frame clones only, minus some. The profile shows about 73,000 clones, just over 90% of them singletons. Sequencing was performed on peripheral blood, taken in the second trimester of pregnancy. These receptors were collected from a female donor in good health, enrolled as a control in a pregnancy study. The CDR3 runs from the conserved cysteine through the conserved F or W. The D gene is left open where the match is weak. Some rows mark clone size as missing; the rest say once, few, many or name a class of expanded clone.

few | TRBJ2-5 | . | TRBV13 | TGTGCCAGCAGCTTTCCAGGGGATGGCCAAGAGACCCAGTACTTC | CASSFPGDGQETQYF
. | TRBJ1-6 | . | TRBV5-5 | TGTGCCAGCAGCTTGGACCCACAGGGAATTTCACCCCTCCACTTT | CASSLDPQGISPLHF
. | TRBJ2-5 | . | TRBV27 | TGTGCCAGCAGTTTACGGGGGAACCAAGAGACCCAGTACTTC | CASSLRGNQETQYF
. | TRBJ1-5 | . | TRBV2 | TGTGCCAGCAGCGCGGCTCCTAGCAATCAGCCCCAGCATTTT | CASSAAPSNQPQHF
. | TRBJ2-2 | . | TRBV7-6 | TGTGCCAGCAGCTTATGGGGGCCCGGGGAGCTGTTTTTT | CASSLWGPGELFF
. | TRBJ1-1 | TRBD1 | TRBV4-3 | TGCGCCAGCAGCCAAGTACAGGGGATGAACACTGAAGCTTTCTTT | CASSQVQGMNTEAFF
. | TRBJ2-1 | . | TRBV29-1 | TGCAGCGTTGGAGGGGAGGGGGGCAGCTCCTACAATGAGCAGTTCTTC | CSVGGEGGSSYNEQFF
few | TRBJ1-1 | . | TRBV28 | TGTGCCAGCAGTTGGCCCAGGGGTGGCACTGAAGCTTTCTTT | CASSWPRGGTEAFF
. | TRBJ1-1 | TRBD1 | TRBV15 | TGTGCCACCAGCAGAGAATGGTTATCAGGGGGCGTTGAAGCTTTCTTT | CATSREWLSGGVEAFF
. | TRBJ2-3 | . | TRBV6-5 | TGTGCCAGCAGTTACTCCAATTTAGATACGCAGTATTTT | CASSYSNLDTQYF
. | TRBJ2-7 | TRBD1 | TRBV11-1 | TGTGCCAGCAGCGTGGGACAGATCTACGAGCAGTACTTC | CASSVGQIYEQYF
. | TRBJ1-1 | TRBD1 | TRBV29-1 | TGCAGCGTCAGGGACAGGGTGGGCACTGAAGCTTTCTTT | CSVRDRVGTEAFF
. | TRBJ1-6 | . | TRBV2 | TGTGCCAGCAGTGAACTCTATACTAATTCACCCCTCCACTTT | CASSELYTNSPLHF
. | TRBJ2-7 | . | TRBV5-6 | TGTGCCAGCAGCTTGGCTTTGACAGCCTACGAGCAGTACTTC | CASSLALTAYEQYF
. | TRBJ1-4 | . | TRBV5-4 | TGTGCCAGCAGCTTGAGGGGAGGGGAAAAACTGTTTTTT | CASSLRGGEKLFF
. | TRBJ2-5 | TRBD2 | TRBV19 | TGTGCCAGTAGTTCTAGCGGGGGGGTCGAGACCCAGTACTTC | CASSSSGGVETQYF
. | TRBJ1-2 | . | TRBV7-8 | TGTGCCAGCAGCTTAGCGGGGTTGCGGGATTCGGCTTATGGCTACACCTTC | CASSLAGLRDSAYGYTF
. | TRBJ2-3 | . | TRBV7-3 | TGTGCCAGCAGCTCGGGGGGCGGGGCAGATACGCAGTATTTT | CASSSGGGADTQYF
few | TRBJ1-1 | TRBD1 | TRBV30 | TGTGCCTGGACAGGGGGCGCCTACACTGAAGCTTTCTTT | CAWTGGAYTEAFF
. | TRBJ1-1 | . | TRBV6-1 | TGTGCCAGCGACCAGGGGAAGAACACTGAAGCTTTCTTT | CASDQGKNTEAFF
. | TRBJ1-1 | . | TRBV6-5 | TGTGCCAGCACCAATAGGGGGAGAGCTGAAGCTTTCTTT | CASTNRGRAEAFF
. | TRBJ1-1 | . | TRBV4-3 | TGCGCCAGCAGCCCCCGAAGGGGGGGCACTGAAGCTTTCTTT | CASSPRRGGTEAFF
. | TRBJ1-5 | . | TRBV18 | TGTGCCAGCTCACTGGAACAGCGGCGCAATCAGCCCCAGCATTTT | CASSLEQRRNQPQHF
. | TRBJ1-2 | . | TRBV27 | TGTGCCAGCAGTTCCAGTACCTCCCTCGGCTACACCTTC | CASSSSTSLGYTF
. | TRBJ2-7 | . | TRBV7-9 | TGTGCCAGCAGCTTAGTTATCTACGAGCAGTACTTC | CASSLVIYEQYF
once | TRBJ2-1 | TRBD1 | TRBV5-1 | TGCGCCAGCAGCCTGGGGACAGGTACCAATGAGCAGTTCTTC | CASSLGTGTNEQFF
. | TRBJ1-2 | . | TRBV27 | TGTGCCAGCAGGACCCTCCGGGAGCCCCGCTATGGCTACACCTTC | CASRTLREPRYGYTF
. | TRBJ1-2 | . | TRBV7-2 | TGTGCCAGCAGCTCCCAGGGGAGAGCTAACTATGGCTACACCTTC | CASSSQGRANYGYTF
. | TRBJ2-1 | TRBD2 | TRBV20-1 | TGCAGTGCCCTGGGAGGGCATGAGCAGTTCTTC | CSALGGHEQFF
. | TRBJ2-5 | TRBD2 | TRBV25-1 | TGTGCCAGCTCTCCTAAGCGGGGGGGCGGAGAGACCCAGTACTTC | CASSPKRGGGETQYF
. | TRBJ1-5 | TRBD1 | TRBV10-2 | TGCGCCAGCGACAAACAGGGGGCGAATCAGCCCCAGCATTTT | CASDKQGANQPQHF
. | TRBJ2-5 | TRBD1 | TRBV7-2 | TGTGCCAGCAGCAAACAGGGGCGCCTGAGAGAGACCCAGTACTTC | CASSKQGRLRETQYF
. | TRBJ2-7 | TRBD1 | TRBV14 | TGTGCCAGCAGCCTCCGGGACAGGGGAGACGAGCAGTACTTC | CASSLRDRGDEQYF
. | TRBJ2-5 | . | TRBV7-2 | TGTGCCAGCAGCCATGGGGGGGCGCAGGGAGAGACCCAGTACTTC | CASSHGGAQGETQYF
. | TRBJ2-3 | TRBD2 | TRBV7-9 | TGTGCCAGCAGTCGCTCTAGCGGGGGTTACACAGATACGCAGTATTTT | CASSRSSGGYTDTQYF
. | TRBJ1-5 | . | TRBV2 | TGTGCCAGCAGTGAACACCAGGGGTATCAGCCCCAGCATTTT | CASSEHQGYQPQHF
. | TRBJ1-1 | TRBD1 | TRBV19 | TGTGCCAGTAGCGTAGACAGGGACACTGAAGCTTTCTTT | CASSVDRDTEAFF
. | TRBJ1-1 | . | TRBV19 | TGTGCCAGTAGACCCTCCGGGGGCACTGAAGCTTTCTTT | CASRPSGGTEAFF
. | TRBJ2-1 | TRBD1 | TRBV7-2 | TGTGCCAGCAGCTTAGAGGGGACAGGGAATGAGCAGTTCTTC | CASSLEGTGNEQFF
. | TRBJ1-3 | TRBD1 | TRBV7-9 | TGTGCCAGCAGCTTAGAACAGGGGCGTCGGGGAAACACCATATATTTT | CASSLEQGRRGNTIYF
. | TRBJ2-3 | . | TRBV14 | TGTGCCAGCAGCCAAGAATGGGGGGGCACCACAGATACGCAGTATTTT | CASSQEWGGTTDTQYF
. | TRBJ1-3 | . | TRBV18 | TGTGCCAGCTCACCACAGGGAGGGATTACTGGAAACACCATATATTTT | CASSPQGGITGNTIYF
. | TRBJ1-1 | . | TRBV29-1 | TGCAGCGTTGATAGGGCAGGGTTTGTGATCGGGACTGAAGCTTTCTTT | CSVDRAGFVIGTEAFF
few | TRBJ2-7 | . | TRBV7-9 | TGTGCCAGCAGCGCCGCGTCGGGCAGGGGTTACTACGAGCAGTACTTC | CASSAASGRGYYEQYF
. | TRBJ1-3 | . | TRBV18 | TGTGCCAGCTCACCGATTAGAACCCCCCCTGGAAACACCATATATTTT | CASSPIRTPPGNTIYF